Below, 16 T cell receptor beta chains from the same sample are listed, as sequenced in a study of cytomegalovirus exposure and HLA in healthy donors. Use of 60 Vbeta and 13 Jbeta primers characterized the PCR. The method was immunoSEQ multiplex PCR; TCRdb's version includes in-frame clones alone and lacks a portion of them. Listed are roughly 140,000 clones; approximately 1% falls within the top ten. Material: PBMCs. The receptors here all came from a male donor in good health and CMV-seronegative.

The J gene is TRBJ1-5, the V gene TRBV27; D gene uncertain. CDR1 is MNHEY and CDR2 is SMNVEV in the germline V gene (reference sequence). Trimming cost V 6 bases and J 1 base, with 10 bases left between them. The CDR3 has 14 amino acids. The CDR3 spells CASSAQSSNQPQHF. The CDR3 region has the DNA TGTGCCAGCAGCGCACAGTCGAGCAATCAGCCCCAGCATTTT.

The chain recombines TRBV2 with TRBJ1-2, with D perhaps matching TRBD1 (6 bases). The CDR3 has 13 amino acids. Germline V gene sequence: CDR1 SNHLY, CDR2 FYNNEI. The V end was cut by 3 bases, the J end by 8 bases, with 13 bases between. This chain's CDR3 is CASSDGTRAGYTF. For the CDR3, the DNA is TGTGCCAGCAGTGACGGGACACGCGCCGGCTACACCTTC.

CDR3 protein: CASSQGTGDGYTF. CDR3 coding DNA: TGCGCCAGCAGCCAAGGGACAGGGGATGGCTACACCTTC. V usage is TRBV4-3 and J usage is TRBJ1-2; 9 bases agree with TRBD1. The CDR3 runs to 13 residues. Germline V gene lookup returns CDR1 LGHNA and CDR2 YSLEER. Trimming cost V 1 base and J 6 bases; bases outside gene matches: 0.

The rearrangement joins TRBV19 to TRBJ2-7; 10 positions agree with TRBD1. Germline-derived CDR1 and CDR2 are LNHDA and SQIVND (reference sequence). The V segment lost 7 bases and the J segment 2 bases; nucleotides outside the gene matches: 5. This CDR3 comprises 14 residues. The CDR3 nucleotides read TGTGCCAGTACCAAGGGGACAGGGGCCTACGAGCAGTACTTC. It yields the protein CASTKGTGAYEQYF. The whole variable domain, remainder taken from reference TRBV19 and TRBJ2-7, is DGGITQSPKYLFRKEGQNVTLSCEQNLNHDAMYWYRQDPGQGLRLIYYSQIVNDFQKGDIAEGYSVSREKKESFPLTVTSAQKNPTAFYLCASTKGTGAYEQYFGPGTRLTVT.

V and J are TRBV10-1 and TRBJ2-7, with 8 nucleotides matching TRBD2. Germline V gives CDR1 WNHNN, CDR2 SYGVQD (reference sequence). After removal of 6 bases from V and 6 bases from J, the junction contained 4 bases not matched to a gene. This CDR3 region has 12 residues. This CDR3 is CASSARGGEQYF. CDR3 nucleotides: TGCGCCAGCAGCGCCCGGGGGGGCGAGCAGTACTTC.

This sequence joins TRBV6-1 and TRBJ1-1, with 7 bases aligning to TRBD1. V gave up 6 bases and J gave up 0 bases; unmatched junction bases: 10. The length of the CDR3 is 16 residues. The germline CDR1 and CDR2 sequences are MNHNS and SASEGT. The CDR3 sequence is CASRESPGTVNTEAFF. As DNA, the CDR3 is TGTGCCAGCAGAGAAAGTCCCGGGACAGTGAACACTGAAGCTTTCTTT.

Comments on this clone: Other nucleotide sequences from this sample produce the same CDR3. The rearrangement joins TRBV29-1 to TRBJ1-5; D gene ambiguous. CDR3 size: 12 residues. V gave up 4 bases and J gave up 0 bases, with 4 bases separating them. From germline, CDR1 is SQVTM and CDR2 ANQGSEA. The CDR3 DNA reads as TGCAGCGTTGCCAGTAGCAATCAGCCCCAGCATTTT. This encodes CSVASSNQPQHF.

The genes are TRBV30 and TRBJ2-1; 10 nucleotides agree with TRBD1. In germline, CDR1 is GTSNPN, CDR2 SVGIG (reference sequence). CDR3 size: 14 residues. Trimming took 2 bases from V and 6 from J; bases not matched to a gene: 4. CDR3 nucleotides: TGTGCCTGGAGTACCTGGACAGGGGGCAATGAGCAGTTCTTC. Protein sequence: CAWSTWTGGNEQFF.

The CDR3 loop reads CASSRRGEVYGYTF. The CDR3 DNA sequence: TGTGCCAGTAGTCGCCGGGGAGAAGTCTATGGCTACACCTTC. This chain connects TRBV19 to TRBJ1-2; D is undetermined. Germline V lookup: CDR1 LNHDA, CDR2 SQIVND (reference sequence). V lost 5 bases, J lost 4 bases, and 14 bases lay in between. The CDR3 totals 14 residues.

On this clone itself: Germline and junction disagree at one end, which may indicate a read error. V gene TRBV7-2 combines with J gene TRBJ2-5; 16 nucleotides agree with TRBD2. This CDR3 contains 13 residues. Germline CDR1 and CDR2: SGHTA and FQGNSA. CDR3 amino acids: CASSPGLAGGLDF. Here the CDR3 DNA reads TGTGCCAGCAGCCCGGGACTAGCGGGGGGGCTGGACTTC.

The chain is built from TRBV30 and TRBJ1-5; 8 bases map to TRBD1. V shed 0 bases and J 6 bases; nucleotides not matched to a gene: 7. The germline V gene has CDR1 GTSNPN and CDR2 SVGIG (reference sequence). The CDR3 extends over 15 amino acids. The CDR3 region has the DNA TGTGCCTGGAGTGTACCGTCAGGGGGCTTTCAGCCCCAGCATTTT. Its translation: CAWSVPSGGFQPQHF.

The chain couples TRBV6-1 to TRBJ1-6; unclear D gene. V was trimmed by 2 bases and J by 17 bases, leaving 13 bases between them. This CDR3 is built from 12 residues. Per the germline V gene, CDR1 is MNHNS and CDR2 is SASEGT. CDR3 loop: CASSELFGVFHF. CDR3 DNA sequence: TGTGCCAGCAGTGAATTATTTGGAGTTTTCCACTTT.

CDR3 sequence: CASSTTGDHSPLHF. CDR3 bases: TGTGCCAGCAGCACCACAGGGGATCATTCACCCCTCCACTTT. The chain carries TRBV7-9 and TRBJ1-6; 7 bases fit TRBD1. This CDR3 spans 14 amino acids. Germline assignment: CDR1 SEHNR and CDR2 FQNEAQ (reference sequence). V lost 5 bases to trimming and J lost 8 bases; unmatched junction nucleotides: 6.

The V call is TRBV5-6, the J call TRBJ1-1; tentative D call: TRBD1 (5 bases). From germline, CDR1 is SGHDT and CDR2 YYEEEE. V lost 4 bases, J lost 2 bases, and 15 bases lay in between. This CDR3 region has 15 residues. CDR3 sequence (DNA): TGTGCCAGCAGCAGAATACAGTGGGGCAACACTGAAGCTTTCTTT. Protein sequence: CASSRIQWGNTEAFF.

The CDR3 DNA reads TGTGCCACCGGTGGGGACAGGGGCACCTACGAGCAGTACTTC. Its protein product is CATGGDRGTYEQYF. The rearrangement links TRBV19 to TRBJ2-7; 10 positions match TRBD1. Trimming at V came to 10 bases and at J to 2 bases, leaving 8 bases not matched to a gene. Germline loops: CDR1 LNHDA, CDR2 SQIVND (reference sequence). The CDR3 covers 14 residues.

The V and J genes are TRBV4-2 and TRBJ1-4; D unresolved. Germline V CDR1 and CDR2: LGHNA, YNFKEQ. Trimming shortened V by 0 bases and J by 8 bases, and 16 bases separated the two germline ends. The CDR3 sequence is 16 residues long. The CDR3: CASSQEPHSMGEKLFF. The CDR3, as DNA: TGTGCCAGCAGCCAAGAACCCCACAGCATGGGCGAAAAACTGTTTTTT.